This paragraph covers one T cell receptor (beta chain) sequence. There is no known antigen for this receptor. No much larger clone exists at a distance of one base, and base qualities are not known. The immunoSEQ Assay, a bias-controlled multiplex PCR, was used to amplify TCRbeta CDR3 regions from genomic DNA. Per the source publication's procedure: The number of nucleated cells in each sample was estimated from the amplification of reference gene primers within the assay. Sequence reads were collapsed and filtered to measure the absolute abundance of every unique TCRbeta CDR3 rearrangement. For each sample, productive Simpson clonality was calculated by taking the square root of Simpson's diversity index across productive rearrangements. The table was pulled from immuneACCESS by TCRdb, which kept in-frame rearrangements only. Such tables lose some clones; where checked, under half of the loss comes from unresolved V genes, and the rest has no known cause. D and trimming come from the DNA, and the V and J calls and clone size come from that table. The sample table lists 450,000 to 600,000 clones, approximately 90% of them with a count of one. About 0.75% of the sample lies in the top ten.

These data belong to a study of blood T cell repertoires in COVID-19 (dated by TCRdb to the early 2020s). A note on the overall study: Samples covering the acute and convalescent phases of COVID-19 were provided by collaborators in the United States, Italy and Spain. The material from the prospective study consisted of cDNA or gDNA derived from T cells, B-cell-depleted T cells, or PBMCs. The dataset comprised deeply sampled blood TCRbeta repertoires from subjects exposed to, actively infected with, or recovered from COVID-19. A freely available public database, intended as a resource for researchers studying the immune response to SARS-CoV-2, is where the repertoires were released. Samples were obtained from the ongoing ImmuneRACE study (first 160 participants) and from about 1,300 subjects provided by 6 global collaborators. The sample metadata nearly always contained a de-identified subject ID, COVID-19 status, age in years and sex. HLA class I and class II types, where available, came from metadata supplied by the sample provider rather than from assay-based typing. What the study reported, not specific to this receptor: Clinical and demographic metadata were provided uncurated, with the amount varying by source and participant.

Enrolling through a virtual design, the prospective study's participants ranged in age from roughly 18 to 95 years and lived across roughly 24 United States geographic areas. In the prospective study, cohorts were assigned on the basis of participant-reported clinical history obtained from a screening survey and a study questionnaire. Recovered participants in ImmuneRACE Cohort 3 were defined as having two consecutive negative NP/OP PCR tests, clearance from a healthcare professional, or resolution of symptoms. Mobile phlebotomists in the prospective study collected whole blood, serum and a nasopharyngeal or oropharyngeal swab from every participant. Participants in the prospective study had the option to provide additional blood draws and questionnaires over a 2-month period. Before DNA extraction, blood samples from the prospective study were shipped at room temperature or frozen. CDR1 SGHNT and CDR2 YYREEE are derived from the germline V gene (reference sequence). The CDR3 has 16 amino acids, counting the end cysteine and phenylalanine. The only DNA kept is the CDR3, 48 bases in frame from the first base. For this chain, trimming is 4 bases at the V end and 6 bases at the J end, and the number of junction bases without a gene match is 11.

The sample was PBMCs or T cells enriched from blood (not recorded which). The TCR originated in a woman under 30 who had recovered from COVID-19. The chain employs TRBV5-4 and TRBJ2-7; 12 of the junction bases match TRBD2. For the CDR3, the sequence is CASSPDRTSGASEQYF. The DNA reads TGTGCCAGCAGCCCCGATCGGACTAGCGGGGCAAGCGAGCAGTACTTC.